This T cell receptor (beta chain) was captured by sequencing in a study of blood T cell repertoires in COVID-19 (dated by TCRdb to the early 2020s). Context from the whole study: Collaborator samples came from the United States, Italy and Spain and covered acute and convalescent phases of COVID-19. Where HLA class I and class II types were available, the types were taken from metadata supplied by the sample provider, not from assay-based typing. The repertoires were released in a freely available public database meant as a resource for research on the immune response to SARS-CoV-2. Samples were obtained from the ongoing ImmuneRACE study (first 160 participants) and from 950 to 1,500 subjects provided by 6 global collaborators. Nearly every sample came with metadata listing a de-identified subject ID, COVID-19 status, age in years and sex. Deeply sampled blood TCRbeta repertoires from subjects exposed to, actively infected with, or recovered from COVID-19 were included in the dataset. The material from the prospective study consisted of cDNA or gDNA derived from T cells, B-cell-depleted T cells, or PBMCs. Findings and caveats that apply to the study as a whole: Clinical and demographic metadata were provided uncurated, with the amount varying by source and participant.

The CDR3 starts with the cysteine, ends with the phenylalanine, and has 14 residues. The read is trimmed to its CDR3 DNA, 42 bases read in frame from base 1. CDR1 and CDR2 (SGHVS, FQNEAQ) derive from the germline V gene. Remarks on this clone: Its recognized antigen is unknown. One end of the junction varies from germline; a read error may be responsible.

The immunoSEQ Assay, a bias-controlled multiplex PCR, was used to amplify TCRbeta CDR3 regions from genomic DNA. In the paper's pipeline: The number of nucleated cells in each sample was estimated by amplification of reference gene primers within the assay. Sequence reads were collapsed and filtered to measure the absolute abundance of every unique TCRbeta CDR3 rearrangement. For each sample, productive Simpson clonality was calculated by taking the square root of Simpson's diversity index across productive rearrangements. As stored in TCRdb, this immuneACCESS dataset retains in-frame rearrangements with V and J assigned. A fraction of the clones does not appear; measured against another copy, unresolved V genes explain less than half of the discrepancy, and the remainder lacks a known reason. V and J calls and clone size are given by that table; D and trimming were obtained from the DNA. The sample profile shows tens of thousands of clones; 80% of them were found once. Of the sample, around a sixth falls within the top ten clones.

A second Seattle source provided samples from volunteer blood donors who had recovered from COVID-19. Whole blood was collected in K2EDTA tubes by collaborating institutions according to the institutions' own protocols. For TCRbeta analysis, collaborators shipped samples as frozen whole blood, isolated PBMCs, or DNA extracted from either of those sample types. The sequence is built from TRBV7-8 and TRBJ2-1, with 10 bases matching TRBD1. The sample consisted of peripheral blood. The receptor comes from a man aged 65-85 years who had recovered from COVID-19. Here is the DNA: TGTGCCAGCAGCTTCGCCGGGACAGGGGTCCTTGCGATCTTC. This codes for CASSFAGTGVLAIF.